Following are 5 T cell receptor beta chains from one sample sequenced in a study of blood T cell repertoires in COVID-19. Measured with immunoSEQ multiplex PCR; TCRdb has only the in-frame clones, and not every one. The repertoire holds roughly 200,000 clones, 75% to 90% seen once, with roughly 4% in the top ten. The specimen was PBMCs or T cells enriched from blood (not recorded which). Receptor source: a woman aged 25 to 39 who had been exposed to COVID-19.

The chain has TRBV27 and TRBJ1-2, with TRBD1 matching over 11 bases. The CDR3 is 15 residues long. Unmatched junction bases numbered 11, after V lost 7 bases and J lost 7 bases. Germline V CDR1 and CDR2: MNHEY, SMNVEV (reference sequence). CDR3 coding DNA: TGTGCCAGCATGCCTCGGACAGGGGGCGCAGGTGGCTACACCTTC. Translating gives CASMPRTGGAGGYTF.

The chain combines TRBV2 with TRBJ2-6; no reliable D call. Germline CDR1 reads SNHLY; CDR2 reads FYNNEI. CDR3 length: 17 residues. Trimming took off 6 bases at V and 1 base at J, with 16 bases between the two ends. The CDR3 sequence: CASSPRSLLSGANVLTF. CDR3 nucleotide sequence: TGTGCCAGCAGCCCCCGGAGCTTATTGTCTGGGGCCAACGTCCTGACTTTC.

This chain uses TRBV12-5 with TRBJ2-1; 12 bases agree with TRBD2. The CDR3 extends over 16 amino acids. Trimming at V came to 4 bases and at J to 4 bases, leaving 5 bases not matched to a gene. CDR1 LGHNT and CDR2 FRNRAP come from the germline V gene. CDR3 loop: CASGSASGGGYNEQFF. The CDR3 DNA sequence: TGTGCTAGTGGTTCAGCTAGCGGGGGGGGGTACAATGAGCAGTTCTTC.

The chain links TRBV6-5 to TRBJ2-7; 7 positions agree with TRBD1. The CDR3 has 15 amino acids. CDR1 is MNHEY and CDR2 is SVGAGI in the germline V gene. V shed 6 bases and J 3 bases; nucleotides not matched to a gene: 11. CDR3 region: CASSTGTDIVYEQYF. In DNA, the CDR3 is TGTGCCAGCAGCACCGGGACAGATATTGTCTACGAGCAGTACTTC.

The chain combines TRBV5-1 with TRBJ2-5, with a weak D call TRBD1 (5 bases). V lost 0 bases to trimming and J lost 5 bases, with 14 bases between them. The CDR3 runs to 15 residues. CDR1 and CDR2 from the germline V gene are SGHRS and YFSETQ. In DNA form, the CDR3 reads TGCGCCAGCAGCTTGGAGGCAGGGTTTTACGAGACCCAGTACTTC. It translates to CASSLEAGFYETQYF.